This T cell receptor beta chain comes out of a study of blood T cell repertoires in COVID-19. Overall study: Sites in the United States, Italy and Spain provided acute and convalescent COVID-19 samples. The cDNA or gDNA used as material had been derived from T cells, B-cell-depleted T cells, or PBMCs.

There are 15 residues in the CDR3. The V gene's germline CDR1 is MNHEY and CDR2 SMNVEV (reference sequence). The germline V and J ends were trimmed by 2 bases and 0 bases, with 9 bases remaining between them. Per the original data handling: Amplification with reference gene primers provided the estimates of nucleated cell counts. Sequencing was performed with immunoSEQ multiplex PCR; in TCRdb, only in-frame clones are kept and a portion is missing. The V and J calls and clone size are taken from that table; D and trimming were inferred from the DNA. In the table there are about 210,000 clones, around 80% of which are singletons.

The receptor was derived from a woman aged 70 to 79 with acute or convalescent COVID-19. The specimen sequenced was peripheral blood. This sequence joins TRBV27 and TRBJ2-3; unclear D gene. The CDR3 sequence: CASSLVVSSTDTQYF. The CDR3 coding sequence is TGTGCCAGCAGTTTAGTTGTCTCTAGCACAGATACGCAGTATTTT.